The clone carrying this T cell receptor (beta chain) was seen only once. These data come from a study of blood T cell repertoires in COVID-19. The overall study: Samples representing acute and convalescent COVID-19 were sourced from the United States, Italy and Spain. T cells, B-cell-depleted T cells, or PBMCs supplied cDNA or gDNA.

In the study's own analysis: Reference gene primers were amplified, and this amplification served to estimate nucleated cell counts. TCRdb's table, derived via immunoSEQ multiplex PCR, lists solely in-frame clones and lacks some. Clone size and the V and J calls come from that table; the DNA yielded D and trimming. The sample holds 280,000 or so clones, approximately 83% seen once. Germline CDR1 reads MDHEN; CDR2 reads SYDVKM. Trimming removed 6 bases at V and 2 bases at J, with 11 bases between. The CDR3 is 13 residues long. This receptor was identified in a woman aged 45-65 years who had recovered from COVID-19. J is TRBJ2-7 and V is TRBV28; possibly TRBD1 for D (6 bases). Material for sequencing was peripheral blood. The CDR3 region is CASRTGQPYEQYF. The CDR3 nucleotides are TGTGCCAGCAGGACCGGACAGCCCTACGAGCAGTACTTC.